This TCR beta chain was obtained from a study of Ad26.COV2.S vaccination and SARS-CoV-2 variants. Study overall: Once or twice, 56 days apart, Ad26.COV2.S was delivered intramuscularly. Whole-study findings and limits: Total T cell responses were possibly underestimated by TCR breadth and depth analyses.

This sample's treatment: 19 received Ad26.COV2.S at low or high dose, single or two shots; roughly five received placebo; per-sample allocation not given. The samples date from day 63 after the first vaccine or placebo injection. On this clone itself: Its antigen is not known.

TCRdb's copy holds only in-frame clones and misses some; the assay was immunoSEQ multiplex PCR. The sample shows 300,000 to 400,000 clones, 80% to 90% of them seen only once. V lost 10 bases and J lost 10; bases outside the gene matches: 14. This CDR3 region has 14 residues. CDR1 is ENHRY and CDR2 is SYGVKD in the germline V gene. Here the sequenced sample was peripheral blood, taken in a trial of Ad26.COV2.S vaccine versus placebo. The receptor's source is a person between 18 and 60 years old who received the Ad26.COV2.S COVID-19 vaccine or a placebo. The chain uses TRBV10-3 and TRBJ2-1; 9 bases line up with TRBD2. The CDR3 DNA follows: TGTGCCACCCGGGGCGGGGGGGCCAGCGGGGAGCAGTTCTTC. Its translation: CATRGGGASGEQFF.